The clone carrying this T cell receptor (beta chain) was detected a few times. Its antigen is not identified. V was trimmed by 3 bases and J by 4 bases, leaving 9 bases between them. This CDR3 comprises 13 residues. This sample is drawn from a study of CD8 T cells in ankylosing spondylitis. Quantitative molecular-barcoded 5'-RACE generated the TCR beta libraries. TCRdb redid the calling of the 5' RACE reads with MiXCR, one entry per CDR3 protein. The repertoire holds 350,000 to 450,000 distinct CDR3 sequences, with 20% as singletons. Study-level results: Enrichment of disease-linked clones was reportedly significant in matched ankylosing spondylitis synovial fluid. Disease-linked clones proved CD8+ and comparatively uncommon in peripheral blood. Apparently characteristic of ankylosing spondylitis blood was a TCR beta motif (under ten highly homologous variants).

Sequenced material: blood, either unsorted or a sorted T cell fraction (not recorded which). This sequence originates from a male donor with ankylosing spondylitis or in good health (not recorded which). The V gene is TRBV12-3 or TRBV12-4, the J gene TRBJ1-1, with D hard to call. DNA of the CDR3: TGTGCCAGCAGTTTCGGACCCAGCACTGAAGCTTTCTTT. It encodes CASSFGPSTEAFF.